The sequence of this TCR beta chain was determined in a study of STAT3 mutations in large granular lymphocyte leukemia (dated by TCRdb to between 2018 and 2021). Concerning the study at large: Canonical activating STAT3 mutations were detected in roughly half of the longitudinally sequenced T-LGLL patients. More than half of T-LGLL patients received one or more immunosuppressive therapy regimens, with hematologic response in roughly 41% of those treated. Patients with T-cell large granular lymphocyte leukemia underwent serial deep sequencing of TCRbeta CDR3 and STAT3 to reconstruct clonal hierarchy and dynamics. From an initial cohort of 200 to 250 LGL patients, eighteen representative T-LGLL cases were selected for longitudinal TCRbeta and STAT3 sequencing. As controls, the study also included longitudinal sequencing of two patients with natural killer LGL leukemia. Each patient was sequenced at an average of roughly 3.7 time points, ranging from 2 to 8 samplings. Paper-wide results and their limitations: Since codominant clonotypes persisted in some patients, a small but highly pathogenic clone may have gone undetected. TCR clonotype switching after therapy was seen in about 30% of the 18 patients, with all newly emerging clones being STAT3 wild type. Linking therapy response to changes in TCR clonal burden was complicated by variable intervals between samplings and by differing treatment regimens. The burden of the dominant TCR clone was higher than the STAT3 mutant burden in several patients, which suggests that the STAT3 mutation arose secondarily inside a clone that had already expanded. At least one immunodominant TCRbeta clonotype was present in every T-LGLL patient, and multiple immunodominant subclonotypes appeared in about half of the T-LGLL patients. Because no samples were available when a clone first appeared, clonal expansion had to be inferred from samplings taken at other points.

DNA was extracted from blood mononuclear cells, and the same DNA was used for both TCR and STAT3 sequencing. The table lists this clone with a few counts. Its target antigen remains unknown. No base quality values were provided; no much bigger clone lies one nucleotide off. TCRbeta libraries were sequenced on an Illumina MiSeq, and an average of about 40,000 productive templates per sample was obtained. Using multiplex PCR amplification, the immunoSEQ assay generated the TCRbeta CDR3 libraries. Regarding the original processing steps: Following a previously defined approach, repertoire diversity was calculated, and values close to 0 point to extremely monoclonal samples. The source is immuneACCESS, and TCRdb retained only in-frame sequences with V and J called. Part of the clones is not carried over; for the studies checked, unresolved V genes explain less than half of this, and the remainder is unexplained. V and J calls and clone size are given by that table; D and trimming were obtained from the DNA. For this sample there are over a thousand clones; 50% to 60% appear just once. 51% of the sample goes to the ten largest clones.

The CDR3, from cysteine to phenylalanine, totals 11 residues. Only the CDR3 region is kept as DNA, spanning 33 bases read in frame from base 1. V is cut by 6 bases and J by 2 bases, and the space between the germline ends is 7 bases. The germline V gene (reference sequence) provides CDR1 DFQATT and CDR2 SNEGSKA. The sequenced sample was PBMCs. The receptor was isolated from a human donor with T large granular lymphocyte leukemia. Some clones in this sample may be carry-over from other donors' samples. This chain joins TRBV20-1 to TRBJ2-5, with the D gene not confidently named. For the CDR3, the sequence is CSAQHQETQYF. The nucleotide sequence reads as follows: TGCAGTGCCCAACATCAAGAGACCCAGTACTTC.